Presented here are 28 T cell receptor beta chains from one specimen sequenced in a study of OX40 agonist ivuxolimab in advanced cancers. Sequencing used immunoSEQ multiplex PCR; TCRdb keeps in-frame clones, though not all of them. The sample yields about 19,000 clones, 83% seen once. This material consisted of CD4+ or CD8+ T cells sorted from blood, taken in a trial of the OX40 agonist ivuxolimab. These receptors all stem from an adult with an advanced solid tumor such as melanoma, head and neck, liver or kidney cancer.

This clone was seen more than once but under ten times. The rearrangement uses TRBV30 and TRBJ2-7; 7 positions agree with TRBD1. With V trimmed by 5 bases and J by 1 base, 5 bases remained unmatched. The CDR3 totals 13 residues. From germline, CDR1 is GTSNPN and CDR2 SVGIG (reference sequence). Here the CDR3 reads CAWAPTGSYEQYF. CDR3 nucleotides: TGTGCCTGGGCTCCGACAGGGTCCTACGAGCAGTACTTC.

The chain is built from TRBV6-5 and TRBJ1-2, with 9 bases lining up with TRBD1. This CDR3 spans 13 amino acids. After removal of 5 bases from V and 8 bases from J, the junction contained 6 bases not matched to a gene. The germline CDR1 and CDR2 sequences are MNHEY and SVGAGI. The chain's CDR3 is CASSQTGGVGYTF. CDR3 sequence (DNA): TGTGCCAGCAGTCAAACAGGGGGCGTGGGCTACACCTTC.

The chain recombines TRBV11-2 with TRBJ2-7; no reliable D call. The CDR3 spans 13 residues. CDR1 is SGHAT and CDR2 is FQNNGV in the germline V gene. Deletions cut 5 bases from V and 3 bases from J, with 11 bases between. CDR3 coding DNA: TGTGCCAGCAGCGGACCACCTTACTACGAGCAGTACTTC. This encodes CASSGPPYYEQYF. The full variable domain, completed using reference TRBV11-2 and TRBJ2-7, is EAGVAQSPRYKIIEKRQSVAFWCNPISGHATLYWYQQILGQGPKLLIQFQNNGVVDDSQLPKDRFSAERLKGVDSTLKIQPAKLEDSAVYLCASSGPPYYEQYFGPGTRLTVT.

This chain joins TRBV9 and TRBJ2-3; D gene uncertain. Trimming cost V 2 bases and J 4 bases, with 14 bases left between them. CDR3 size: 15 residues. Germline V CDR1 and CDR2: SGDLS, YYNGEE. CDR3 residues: CASSVLPTWADTQYF. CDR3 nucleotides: TGTGCCAGCAGCGTCTTACCGACGTGGGCAGATACGCAGTATTTT.

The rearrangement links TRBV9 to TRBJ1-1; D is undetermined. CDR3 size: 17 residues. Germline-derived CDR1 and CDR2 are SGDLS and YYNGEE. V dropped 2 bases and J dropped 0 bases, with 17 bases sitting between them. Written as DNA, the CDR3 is TGTGCCAGCAGCGTTGAGTCAGCAGGCGGGGTGAACACTGAAGCTTTCTTT. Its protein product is CASSVESAGGVNTEAFF.

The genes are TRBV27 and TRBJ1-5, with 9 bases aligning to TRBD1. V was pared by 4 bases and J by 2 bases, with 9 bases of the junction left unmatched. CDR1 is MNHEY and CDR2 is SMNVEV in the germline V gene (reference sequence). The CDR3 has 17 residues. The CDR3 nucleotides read TGTGCCAGCAGTTATACGACAGGGGGAATTGGCAATCAGCCCCAGCATTTT. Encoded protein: CASSYTTGGIGNQPQHF.

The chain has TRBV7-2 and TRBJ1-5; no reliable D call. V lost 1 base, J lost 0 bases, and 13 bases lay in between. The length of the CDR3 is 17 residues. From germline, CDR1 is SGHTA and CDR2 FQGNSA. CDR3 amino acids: CASSLVDSSPSNQPQHF. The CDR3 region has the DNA TGTGCCAGCAGCTTAGTTGATTCTAGTCCTAGCAATCAGCCCCAGCATTTT.

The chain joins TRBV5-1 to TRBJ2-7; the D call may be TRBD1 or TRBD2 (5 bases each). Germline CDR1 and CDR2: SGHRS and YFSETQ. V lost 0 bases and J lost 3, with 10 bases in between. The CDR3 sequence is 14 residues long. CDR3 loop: CASSLGWGSYEQYF. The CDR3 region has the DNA TGCGCCAGCAGCTTGGGGTGGGGGAGCTACGAGCAGTACTTC.

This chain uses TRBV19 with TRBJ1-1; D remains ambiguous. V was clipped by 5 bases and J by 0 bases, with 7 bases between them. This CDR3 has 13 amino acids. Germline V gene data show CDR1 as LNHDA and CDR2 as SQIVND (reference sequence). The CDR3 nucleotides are TGTGCCAGTAGTCTGGGAGTGAACACTGAAGCTTTCTTT. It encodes CASSLGVNTEAFF.

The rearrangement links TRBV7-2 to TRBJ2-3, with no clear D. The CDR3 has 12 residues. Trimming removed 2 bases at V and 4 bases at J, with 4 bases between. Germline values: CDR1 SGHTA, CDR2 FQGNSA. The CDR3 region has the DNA TGTGCCAGCAGCTTACTTCCAGATACGCAGTATTTT. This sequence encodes CASSLLPDTQYF.

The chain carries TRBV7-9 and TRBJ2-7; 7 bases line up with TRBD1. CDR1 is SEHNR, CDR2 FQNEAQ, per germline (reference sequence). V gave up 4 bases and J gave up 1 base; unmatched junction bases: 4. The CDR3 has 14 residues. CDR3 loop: CASSYGRGSYEQYF. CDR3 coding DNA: TGTGCCAGCAGCTACGGCAGGGGGTCCTACGAGCAGTACTTC.

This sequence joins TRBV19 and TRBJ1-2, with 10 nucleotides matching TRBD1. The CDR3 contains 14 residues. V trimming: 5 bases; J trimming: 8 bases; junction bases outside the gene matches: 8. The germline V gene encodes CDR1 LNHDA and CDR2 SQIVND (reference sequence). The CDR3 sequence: CASSPQTGGYGYTF. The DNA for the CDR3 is TGTGCCAGTAGTCCGCAGACAGGGGGCTACGGCTACACCTTC.

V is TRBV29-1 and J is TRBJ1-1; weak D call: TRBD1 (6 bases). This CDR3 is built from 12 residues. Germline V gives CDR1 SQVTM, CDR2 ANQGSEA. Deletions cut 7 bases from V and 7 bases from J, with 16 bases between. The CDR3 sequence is CSGDEQGREAFF. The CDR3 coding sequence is TGCAGCGGTGACGAACAGGGCCGTGAAGCTTTCTTT.

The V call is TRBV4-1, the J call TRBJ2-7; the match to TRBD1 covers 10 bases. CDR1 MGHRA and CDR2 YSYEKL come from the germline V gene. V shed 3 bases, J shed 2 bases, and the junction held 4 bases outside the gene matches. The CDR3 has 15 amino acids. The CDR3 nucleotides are TGCGCCAGCAGCCACAGACAGGGGGCCGCCTACGAGCAGTACTTC. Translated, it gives CASSHRQGAAYEQYF.

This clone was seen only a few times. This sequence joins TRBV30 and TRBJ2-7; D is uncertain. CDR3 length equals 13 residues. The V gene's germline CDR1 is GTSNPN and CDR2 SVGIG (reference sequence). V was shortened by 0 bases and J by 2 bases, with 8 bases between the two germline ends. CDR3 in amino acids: CAWSVGETYEQYF. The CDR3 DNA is TGTGCCTGGAGTGTAGGAGAGACCTACGAGCAGTACTTC.

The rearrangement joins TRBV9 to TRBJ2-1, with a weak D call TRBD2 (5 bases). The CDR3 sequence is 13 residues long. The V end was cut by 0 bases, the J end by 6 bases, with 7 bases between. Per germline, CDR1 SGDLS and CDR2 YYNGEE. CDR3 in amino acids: CASSVGGFNEQFF. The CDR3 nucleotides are TGTGCCAGCAGCGTAGGCGGGTTCAATGAGCAGTTCTTC. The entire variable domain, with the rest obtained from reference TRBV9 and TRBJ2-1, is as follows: DSGVTQTPKHLITATGQRVTLRCSPRSGDLSVYWYQQSLDQGLQFLIQYYNGEERAKGNILERFSAQQFPDLHSELNLSSLELGDSALYFCASSVGGFNEQFFGPGTRLTVL.

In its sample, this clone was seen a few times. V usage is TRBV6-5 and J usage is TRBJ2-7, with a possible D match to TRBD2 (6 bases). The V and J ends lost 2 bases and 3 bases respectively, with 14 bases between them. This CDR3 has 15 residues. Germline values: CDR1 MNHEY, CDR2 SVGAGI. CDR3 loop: CASSYMPGRNYEQYF. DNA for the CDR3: TGTGCCAGCAGTTACATGCCAGGGAGGAACTACGAGCAGTACTTC.

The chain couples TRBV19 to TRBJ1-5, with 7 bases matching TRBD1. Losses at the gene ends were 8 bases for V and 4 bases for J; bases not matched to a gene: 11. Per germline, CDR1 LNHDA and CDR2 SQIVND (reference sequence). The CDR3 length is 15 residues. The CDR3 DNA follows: TGTGCCAGTGATCAGTGGACAGGTGAGAATCAGCCCCAGCATTTT. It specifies CASDQWTGENQPQHF. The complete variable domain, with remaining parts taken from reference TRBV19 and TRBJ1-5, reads DGGITQSPKYLFRKEGQNVTLSCEQNLNHDAMYWYRQDPGQGLRLIYYSQIVNDFQKGDIAEGYSVSREKKESFPLTVTSAQKNPTAFYLCASDQWTGENQPQHFGDGTRLSIL.

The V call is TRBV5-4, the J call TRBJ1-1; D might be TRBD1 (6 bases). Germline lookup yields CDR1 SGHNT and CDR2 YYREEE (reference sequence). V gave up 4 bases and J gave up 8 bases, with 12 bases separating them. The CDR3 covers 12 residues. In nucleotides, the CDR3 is TGTGCCAGCAGCCGTACCGGGACAGAAGCTTTCTTT. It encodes CASSRTGTEAFF.

DNA of the CDR3: TGTGCCAGCAGCGCCAGCGGGGGGGACTACAATGAGCAGTTCTTC. Protein sequence: CASSASGGDYNEQFF. The chain links TRBV9 to TRBJ2-1; 10 positions match TRBD2. CDR3 length: 15 amino acids. Losses at the gene ends were 3 bases for V and 3 bases for J; bases not matched to a gene: 3. Per the germline V gene, CDR1 is SGDLS and CDR2 is YYNGEE.

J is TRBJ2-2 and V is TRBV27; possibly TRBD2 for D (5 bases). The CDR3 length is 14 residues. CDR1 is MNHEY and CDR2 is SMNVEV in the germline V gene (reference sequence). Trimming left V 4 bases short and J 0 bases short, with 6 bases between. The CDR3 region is CASSSGTNTGELFF. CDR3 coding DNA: TGTGCCAGCAGTTCGGGAACGAACACCGGGGAGCTGTTTTTT.

The CDR3 reads CATSSGGGRGSYEQYF. The CDR3 DNA reads as TGTGCCACCAGCAGTGGCGGGGGCCGAGGCTCCTACGAGCAGTACTTC. The chain joins TRBV15 to TRBJ2-7; D possibly corresponds to TRBD2 (7 bases). The V end was cut by 3 bases, the J end by 0 bases, with 15 bases between. Germline assignment: CDR1 LNHNV and CDR2 YYDKDF (reference sequence). The CDR3 contains 16 residues.

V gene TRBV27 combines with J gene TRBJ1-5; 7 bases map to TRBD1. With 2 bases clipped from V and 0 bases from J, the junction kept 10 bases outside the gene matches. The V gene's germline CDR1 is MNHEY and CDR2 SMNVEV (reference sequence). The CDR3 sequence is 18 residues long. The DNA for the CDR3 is TGTGCCAGCAGTTTACCCAACCCGGGACAGCATAGCAATCAGCCCCAGCATTTT. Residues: CASSLPNPGQHSNQPQHF.

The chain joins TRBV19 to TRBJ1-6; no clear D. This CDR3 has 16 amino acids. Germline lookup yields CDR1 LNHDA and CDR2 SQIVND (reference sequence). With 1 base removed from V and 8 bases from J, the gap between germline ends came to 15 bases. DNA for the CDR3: TGTGCCAGTAGTATAGGTTGGGCGGAGCCTTATTCACCCCTCCACTTT. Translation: CASSIGWAEPYSPLHF.

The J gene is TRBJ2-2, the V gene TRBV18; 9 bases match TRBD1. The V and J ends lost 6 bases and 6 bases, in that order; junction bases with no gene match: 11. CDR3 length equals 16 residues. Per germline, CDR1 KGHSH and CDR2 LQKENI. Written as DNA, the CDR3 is TGTGCCAGCTCGGAGGGGACAGGGCTCCCTTCCGGGGAGCTGTTTTTT. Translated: CASSEGTGLPSGELFF.

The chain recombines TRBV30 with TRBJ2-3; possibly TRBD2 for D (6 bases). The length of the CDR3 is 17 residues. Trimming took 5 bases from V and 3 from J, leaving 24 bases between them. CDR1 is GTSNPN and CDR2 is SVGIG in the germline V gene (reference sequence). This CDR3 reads CAWEVPRWGVLTDTQYF. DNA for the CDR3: TGTGCCTGGGAGGTTCCCAGGTGGGGGGTTCTTACAGATACGCAGTATTTT.

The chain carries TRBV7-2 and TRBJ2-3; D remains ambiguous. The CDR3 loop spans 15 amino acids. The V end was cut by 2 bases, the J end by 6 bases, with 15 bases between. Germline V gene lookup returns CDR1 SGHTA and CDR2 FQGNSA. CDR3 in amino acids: CASSLTASPSDTQYF. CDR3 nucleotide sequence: TGTGCCAGCAGCTTAACAGCATCCCCGTCGGATACGCAGTATTTT.

DNA of the CDR3: TGTGCCAGCAGCTTAGTCGCGCTCGGGGAGCTGTTTTTT. Amino acids: CASSLVALGELFF. V and J are TRBV7-2 and TRBJ2-2; D is undetermined. Trimming left V 1 base short and J 7 bases short, with 7 bases between. The length of the CDR3 is 13 residues. Germline loops: CDR1 SGHTA, CDR2 FQGNSA.